This TCR beta chain was observed in a study of cytomegalovirus exposure and HLA in healthy donors. The wider study: The Caucasian-associated ancestry cluster contained approximately 81% of the approximately 400 genotyped donors.

Trimming pared 1 base from V and 1 base from J, leaving 7 bases between. Germline CDR1 and CDR2: SNHLY and FYNNEI. There are 14 residues in the CDR3. Study-wide results and limits: Among immune exposure information, only CMV serostatus was available.

The PCR employed 60 Vbeta primers together with 13 Jbeta primers. Repertoires were generated with immunoSEQ multiplex PCR, while TCRdb's copy carries only in-frame clones and drops some. This table has a few hundred thousand clones, around 82% appearing once. Turning to this clone: What it recognizes is unknown.

V usage is TRBV2 and J usage is TRBJ1-1; D unresolved. Sequencing was carried out using PBMCs. The source is a woman in her twenties or thirties in good health and CMV-seronegative. CDR3 loop: CASSEVFKNTEAFF. The CDR3 region has the DNA TGTGCCAGCAGTGAAGTATTTAAGAACACTGAAGCTTTCTTT.